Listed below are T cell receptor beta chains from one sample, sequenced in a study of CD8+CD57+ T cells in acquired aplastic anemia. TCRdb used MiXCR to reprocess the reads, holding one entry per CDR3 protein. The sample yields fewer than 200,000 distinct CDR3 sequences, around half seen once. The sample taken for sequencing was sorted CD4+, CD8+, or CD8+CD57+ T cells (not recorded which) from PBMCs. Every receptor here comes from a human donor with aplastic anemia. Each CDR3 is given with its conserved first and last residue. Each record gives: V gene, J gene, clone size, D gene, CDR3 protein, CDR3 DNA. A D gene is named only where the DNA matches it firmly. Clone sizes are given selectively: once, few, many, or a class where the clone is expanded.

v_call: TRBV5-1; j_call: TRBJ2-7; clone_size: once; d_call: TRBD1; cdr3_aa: CASSRDRPDYEQYF; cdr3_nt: TGCGCCAGCAGCAGGGACAGACCAGACTACGAGCAGTACTTC
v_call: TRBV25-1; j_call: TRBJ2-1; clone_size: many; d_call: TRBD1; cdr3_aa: CASPRDRGNEQFF; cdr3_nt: TGTGCCAGCCCCCGGGACAGGGGAAATGAGCAGTTCTTC
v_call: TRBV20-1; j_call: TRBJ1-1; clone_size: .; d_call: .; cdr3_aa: CSAVRQGMNTEAFF; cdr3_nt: TGCAGTGCAGTACGTCAGGGGATGAACACTGAAGCTTTCTTT
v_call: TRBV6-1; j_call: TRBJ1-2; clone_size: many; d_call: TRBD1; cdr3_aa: CASSEMTGTGLGYTF; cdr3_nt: TGTGCCAGCAGTGAAATGACCGGGACAGGGTTAGGCTACACCTTC
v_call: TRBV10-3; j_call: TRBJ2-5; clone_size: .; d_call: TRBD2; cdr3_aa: CAIAQGSSGGAQETQYF; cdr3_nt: TGTGCCATCGCCCAAGGGAGTAGCGGGGGGGCCCAAGAGACCCAGTACTTC
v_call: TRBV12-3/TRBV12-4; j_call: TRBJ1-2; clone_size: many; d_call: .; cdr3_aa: CASSFYTEGGYTF; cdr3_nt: TGTGCCAGCAGTTTCTACACAGAGGGTGGCTACACCTTC
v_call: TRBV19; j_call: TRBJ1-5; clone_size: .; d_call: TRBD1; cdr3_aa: CASSIDRANQPQHF; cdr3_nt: TGTGCCAGTAGTATCGACAGGGCCAATCAGCCCCAGCATTTT
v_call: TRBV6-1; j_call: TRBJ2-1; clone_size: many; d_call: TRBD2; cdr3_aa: CASSIGLAGNNEQFF; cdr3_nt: TGTGCCAGCAGTATAGGACTAGCGGGGAACAATGAGCAGTTCTTC
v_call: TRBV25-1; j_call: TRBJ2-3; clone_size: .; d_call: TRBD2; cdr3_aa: CASSEPPSGTFSTDTQYF; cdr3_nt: TGTGCCAGCAGTGAACCCCCTAGCGGAACATTCAGCACAGATACGCAGTATTTT
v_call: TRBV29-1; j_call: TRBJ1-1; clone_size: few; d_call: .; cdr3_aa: CSVVVGGNTEAFF; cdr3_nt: TGCAGCGTTGTCGTTGGGGGGAACACTGAAGCTTTCTTT
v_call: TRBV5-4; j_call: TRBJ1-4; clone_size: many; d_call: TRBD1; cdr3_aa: CASSLDLGQGAEKLFF; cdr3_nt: TGTGCCAGCAGCTTGGATCTGGGACAGGGGGCAGAAAAACTGTTTTTT
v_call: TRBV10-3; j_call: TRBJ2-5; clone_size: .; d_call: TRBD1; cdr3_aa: CAISGDRQETQYF; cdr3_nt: TGTGCCATCAGTGGGGACAGACAAGAGACCCAGTACTTC